This T cell receptor (beta chain) emerged from a study of neurological immune-mediated disorders. The germline V gene encodes CDR1 LNHDA and CDR2 SQIVND (reference sequence). The CDR3 is 18 residues long. The J segment lost 0 bases and the V segment lost 6 bases, leaving 13 bases of the junction unmatched. As for this clonotype: Its antigen is not known.

Documented time point: longitudinal time-point 2. PBMCs numbering 2 million and stored at -80 C yielded the unsorted libraries. General study results and limits: CDR3 amino acid sequences of expanded clones were not shared across subjects, a result suggesting private repertoires in all groups.

cDNA was made by 5'RACE with 10-nucleotide random UMIs. MiXCR, run by TCRdb on the 5' RACE reads, gives a single entry per CDR3 protein. The sample holds approximately 82,000 distinct CDR3 sequences; about 12% are singletons and the top ten take around 5%. The TCR originated in a female donor with HTLV-1-associated myelopathy (HAM/TSP). Sequences were obtained from PBMCs. The genes are TRBV19 and TRBJ2-3, with 9 nucleotides matching TRBD2. DNA for the CDR3: TGTGCCAGTAGCCCGGGGGCTAGCGGGGTGACTAGCACAGATACGCAGTATTTT. The encoded protein is CASSPGASGVTSTDTQYF. Drawing the rest from reference TRBV19 and TRBJ2-3, the complete variable domain is DGGITQSPKYLFRKEGQNVTLSCEQNLNHDAMYWYRQDPGQGLRLIYYSQIVNDFQKGDIAEGYSVSREKKESFPLTVTSAQKNPTAFYLCASSPGASGVTSTDTQYFGPGTRLTVL.